One and the same sample provided the 30 T cell receptor beta chains below, sequenced in a study of T cells in Graves' hyperthyroidism and ophthalmopathy. TCR beta CDR3 sequences were amplified from RNA transcripts. During a first-round RT-PCR of the TCR CDR3, the HTBI primer set was used. TCRdb itself ran the multiplex PCR reads through MiXCR, one entry per CDR3 protein. The sample includes under 500,000 distinct CDR3 sequences, 11% to 15% of them seen just once. The sample comprised blood. The receptors shown here come from a man over 45 with Graves' ophthalmopathy.

The CDR3 protein is CASSILGGFRETQYF. CDR3 sequence (DNA): TGTGCCAGTAGTATTTTGGGTGGTTTTCGGGAGACCCAGTACTTC. The chain links TRBV19 to TRBJ2-5, with D uncertain. Germline lookup yields CDR1 LNHDA and CDR2 SQIVND (reference sequence). CDR3 length equals 15 residues. V gave up 3 bases and J gave up 5 bases, with 16 bases separating them. Drawing the rest from reference TRBV19 and TRBJ2-5, the complete variable domain is DGGITQSPKYLFRKEGQNVTLSCEQNLNHDAMYWYRQDPGQGLRLIYYSQIVNDFQKGDIAEGYSVSREKKESFPLTVTSAQKNPTAFYLCASSILGGFRETQYFGPGTRLLVL.

As for this clonotype: Relative to the germline gene, one junction end is altered; a read error may explain this. This chain uses TRBV4-1 with TRBJ2-1; 8 bases match TRBD2. Germline V gene data show CDR1 as MGHRA and CDR2 as YSYEKL. CDR3 size: 16 residues. CDR3 in DNA: TGCGCCAGCAGCCAGGTAGCGGGAAGCTCCTACAATGGGCAGTTCTTC. Its protein is CASSQVAGSSYNGQFF.

This clonotype was observed a handful of times. The rearrangement links TRBV5-6 to TRBJ2-6, with D maybe TRBD2 (5 bases). The CDR3 totals 15 residues. Per the germline V gene, CDR1 is SGHDT and CDR2 is YYEEEE. V lost 1 base and J 2 bases, leaving 7 bases between the germline ends. CDR3 sequence reads: CASSLRLPGANVLTF. Here the CDR3 DNA reads TGTGCCAGCAGCTTGCGACTACCTGGGGCCAACGTCCTGACTTTC.

This clonotype has at least ten counts. The V and J genes are TRBV29-1 and TRBJ2-1; D perhaps matches TRBD2 (5 bases). Germline loops: CDR1 SQVTM, CDR2 ANQGSEA. The CDR3 extends over 17 amino acids. V lost 1 base and J 0 bases, leaving 16 bases between the germline ends. CDR3 protein: CSVEGGQILSSYNEQFF. CDR3 sequence (DNA): TGCAGCGTTGAAGGCGGGCAGATTCTTAGCTCCTACAATGAGCAGTTCTTC.

The DNA of the CDR3 is TGTGCCAGCGGTCTAGCGGGAGGACGGGGTACTGAGCAGTTCTTC. Protein sequence: CASGLAGGRGTEQFF. V and J are TRBV27 and TRBJ2-1, with TRBD2 identical over 11 bases. This CDR3 spans 15 amino acids. CDR1 is MNHEY, CDR2 SMNVEV, per germline (reference sequence). V lost 8 bases, J lost 9 bases, and 12 bases stayed unmatched.

This clonotype was detected many times. This chain uses TRBV2 with TRBJ2-7; 13 positions agree with TRBD2. Germline CDR1 is SNHLY and CDR2 is FYNNEI. CDR3 length equals 14 residues. V dropped 6 bases and J dropped 6; count of bases not matched to a gene: 5. The CDR3 sequence: CASRRTSGSAEQYF. The CDR3 region has the DNA TGTGCCAGCAGGAGGACTAGCGGGAGTGCCGAGCAGTACTTC.

This clonotype was seen a handful of times. V gene TRBV19 combines with J gene TRBJ2-7; D is ambiguous. The CDR3 is made up of 13 amino acids. CDR1 is LNHDA, CDR2 SQIVND, per germline (reference sequence). Between the trimmed V and J ends, which lost 4 bases and 4 bases, there was a span of 11 bases. In nucleotides, the CDR3 is TGTGCCAGTAGTAATCGGATCATGTACGAGCAGTACTTC. Amino acids: CASSNRIMYEQYF.

The table lists this clonotype with many counts. The gene calls are TRBV11-3 and TRBJ1-2, with D unresolved. The CDR3 extends over 13 amino acids. The ends were cut back, 0 bases at V and 4 bases at J, with 6 bases in the middle. Germline V CDR1 and CDR2: SGHNT, YENEEA. The CDR3: CASSLDLLYGYTF. For the CDR3, the DNA is TGTGCCAGCAGCTTAGATCTGCTCTATGGCTACACCTTC.

This clonotype was picked up a small number of times. The chain employs TRBV14 and TRBJ2-5, with D uncertain. Germline V gene lookup returns CDR1 SGHDN and CDR2 FVKESK. This CDR3 is built from 12 residues. Trimming left V 0 bases short and J 9 bases short, with 8 bases between. The DNA for the CDR3 is TGTGCCAGCAGCCAAGACCGGAGTTCCCAGTACTTC. It translates to CASSQDRSSQYF.

The rearrangement links TRBV2 to TRBJ2-5, with D tentatively TRBD2 (5 bases). This CDR3 has 13 amino acids. CDR1 and CDR2 from the germline V gene are SNHLY and FYNNEI. Between the trimmed V and J ends, which lost 6 bases and 4 bases, there was a span of 12 bases. CDR3 in amino acids: CASSSRAGETQYF. For the CDR3, the DNA is TGTGCCAGCAGCTCCCGGGCGGGAGAGACCCAGTACTTC.

The chain couples TRBV19 to TRBJ1-6; D is unclear. The CDR3 consists of 15 residues. Trimming pared 4 bases from V and 2 bases from J, leaving 9 bases between. Germline V CDR1 and CDR2: LNHDA, SQIVND (reference sequence). The CDR3 spells CASSRDLAYNSPLHF. The CDR3 DNA reads as TGTGCCAGTAGTAGGGATCTTGCCTATAATTCACCCCTCCACTTT.

This clonotype came up a few times. V is TRBV12-3 or TRBV12-4 and J is TRBJ2-7; 7 nucleotides line up with TRBD2. This CDR3 is 17 amino acids long. Germline trimming cut 2 bases from V and 4 bases from J; bases unmatched to any gene: 14. CDR3 sequence reads: CASSLSSLAFGSYEQYF. CDR3 sequence (DNA): TGTGCCAGCAGTTTATCGTCACTAGCGTTTGGTAGTTACGAGCAGTACTTC.

Ten or more counts support this clonotype. This chain uses TRBV6-1 with TRBJ2-7; D is undetermined. The CDR3 has 14 residues. Germline CDR1 and CDR2: MNHNS and SASEGT. V was shortened by 6 bases and J by 2 bases, with 14 bases between the two germline ends. CDR3 bases: TGTGCCAGCAGAAGGCACCTGAGCGCCTACGAGCAGTACTTC. It translates to CASRRHLSAYEQYF.

This chain connects TRBV9 to TRBJ1-2, with 10 bases aligning to TRBD1. The germline V gene encodes CDR1 SGDLS and CDR2 YYNGEE. J was trimmed by 7 bases and V by 2 bases; bases with no gene match: 8. The CDR3 is made up of 15 amino acids. CDR3 residues: CASSVEDGTGVGYTF. CDR3 nucleotide sequence: TGTGCCAGCAGCGTCGAGGATGGGACAGGGGTTGGCTACACCTTC.

The chain combines TRBV6-2 or TRBV6-3 with TRBJ1-5; 10 nucleotides agree with TRBD1. The CDR3 extends over 19 amino acids. The ends lost 2 bases at V and 1 base at J; junction bases unmatched: 11. Germline V gene lookup returns CDR1 MNHEY and CDR2 SVGEGT. The CDR3 loop is CASSYGTGTGESSNQPQHF. DNA for the CDR3: TGTGCCAGCAGTTACGGTACTGGGACAGGGGAGTCGAGCAATCAGCCCCAGCATTTT.

J is TRBJ1-2 and V is TRBV30; weak D call: TRBD1 (6 bases). CDR1 is GTSNPN, CDR2 SVGIG, per germline (reference sequence). The CDR3 totals 13 residues. The ends were cut back, 3 bases at V and 5 bases at J, with 13 bases in the middle. CDR3 sequence reads: CAWSAGTLYGYTF. The CDR3 region has the DNA TGTGCCTGGAGCGCCGGGACATTGTATGGCTACACCTTC.

This clonotype was counted ten times or more. This sequence joins TRBV28 and TRBJ1-5; a weak D match, TRBD1 (6 bases). CDR3 size: 15 residues. V gave up 7 bases and J gave up 5 bases, with 18 bases separating them. Germline values: CDR1 MDHEN, CDR2 SYDVKM. Written as DNA, the CDR3 is TGTGCCAGCAAGTGGGGGGCTAATGTTGATCAGCCCCAGCATTTT. It translates to CASKWGANVDQPQHF.

At least ten counts were recorded for this clonotype. V and J are TRBV29-1 and TRBJ2-5, with 12 bases matching TRBD2. The V segment lost 6 bases and the J segment 5 bases; nucleotides outside the gene matches: 10. The CDR3 covers 15 residues. The germline CDR1 and CDR2 sequences are SQVTM and ANQGSEA. CDR3 sequence reads: CSVVLTSGSLETQYF. In nucleotides, the CDR3 is TGCAGCGTAGTACTGACTAGCGGGAGTTTGGAGACCCAGTACTTC.

The V and J genes are TRBV20-1 and TRBJ2-5, with no clear D. Germline lookup yields CDR1 DFQATT and CDR2 SNEGSKA (reference sequence). Trimming left V 2 bases short and J 4 bases short, with 23 bases between. This CDR3 region has 17 residues. The CDR3 nucleotides read TGCAGTGCTAGATCCCCGCGCGCCGGCCCCTGGCTAGAGACCCAGTACTTC. Translation gives CSARSPRAGPWLETQYF.

This clonotype was seen at least ten times. The chain couples TRBV10-3 to TRBJ1-1; maybe TRBD1 (6 bases). Looked up from germline, CDR1 is ENHRY and CDR2 is SYGVKD. The CDR3 is 15 amino acids. The V and J ends lost 6 bases and 0 bases respectively, with 14 bases between them. The CDR3 loop reads CAISRDNYMNTEAFF. CDR3 DNA: TGTGCCATCAGCCGGGACAACTACATGAACACTGAAGCTTTCTTT.

In its sample, this clonotype was seen a few times. The V and J genes are TRBV19 and TRBJ2-7; 11 bases map to TRBD2. Germline trimming cut 3 bases from V and 0 bases from J; bases unmatched to any gene: 7. Germline CDR1 and CDR2: LNHDA and SQIVND (reference sequence). The CDR3 extends over 17 amino acids. The CDR3 nucleotides read TGTGCCAGTAGTATCATTCTAGCGGGAGGTAGCTCCTACGAGCAGTACTTC. This gives the protein CASSIILAGGSSYEQYF.

This clonotype showed up just a few times. V gene TRBV7-9 combines with J gene TRBJ1-5; maybe TRBD1 (5 bases). This CDR3 region has 14 residues. Germline V lookup: CDR1 SEHNR, CDR2 FQNEAQ (reference sequence). V was trimmed by 2 bases and J by 5 bases, leaving 10 bases between them. The CDR3 DNA reads TGTGCCAGCAGCTTATCAGGGAACTATCAGCCCCAGCATTTT. This translates into CASSLSGNYQPQHF.

This clonotype was seen ten or more times. V and J are TRBV5-1 and TRBJ2-4; D is unresolved. Germline loops: CDR1 SGHRS, CDR2 YFSETQ. The CDR3 is 14 amino acids. With 0 bases removed from V and 5 bases from J, the gap between germline ends came to 9 bases. The CDR3 region is CASSLAPPENIQYF. The CDR3 coding sequence is TGCGCCAGCAGCTTGGCACCGCCGGAAAACATTCAGTACTTC.

Ten or more counts support this clonotype. The V and J genes are TRBV30 and TRBJ1-2; TRBD1 agrees at 7 bases. Germline CDR1 and CDR2: GTSNPN and SVGIG (reference sequence). The CDR3 is made up of 11 amino acids. With 1 base clipped from V and 9 bases from J, the junction kept 2 bases outside the gene matches. For the CDR3, the DNA is TGTGCCTGGAGTGGGACAGGTCGCTACACCTTC. Translating gives CAWSGTGRYTF.

Ten or more counts support this clonotype. The V call is TRBV5-5, the J call TRBJ2-5; no clear D. With 3 bases removed from V and 3 bases from J, the gap between germline ends came to 12 bases. The CDR3 has 14 residues. CDR1 is SGHKS, CDR2 YYEKEE, per germline (reference sequence). As DNA, the CDR3 is TGTGCCAGCAGCTCCCTGATGTCTGAAGAGACCCAGTACTTC. Its translation: CASSSLMSEETQYF.

This clonotype was counted between two and nine times. The gene calls are TRBV5-8 and TRBJ2-5; no clear D. Germline lookup yields CDR1 SGHTS and CDR2 YDEGEE. V lost 4 bases and J 9 bases, leaving 19 bases between the germline ends. The CDR3 is 14 amino acids. The CDR3 coding sequence is TGTGCCAGCAGCCGAGGCGAGCAGCCATCGGCCCAGTACTTC. The encoded protein is CASSRGEQPSAQYF.

V is TRBV20-1 and J is TRBJ2-1, with 8 bases fitting TRBD2. CDR1 and CDR2 from the germline V gene are DFQATT and SNEGSKA (reference sequence). CDR3 size: 14 residues. Trimming at V came to 3 bases and at J to 5 bases, leaving 6 bases not matched to a gene. The DNA for the CDR3 is TGCAGTGCTAGCATATTTAGCGGGAACAATGAGCAGTTCTTC. It codes for CSASIFSGNNEQFF.

This clonotype was recorded many times. The chain links TRBV5-4 to TRBJ2-2; 9 nucleotides align to TRBD1. CDR1 SGHNT and CDR2 YYREEE come from the germline V gene (reference sequence). Trimming removed 4 bases from V and 3 bases from J; junction bases left unmatched: 4. The CDR3 extends over 15 amino acids. The CDR3 loop reads CASSAGTGHTGELFF. CDR3 DNA sequence: TGTGCCAGCAGCGCCGGGACAGGGCACACCGGGGAGCTGTTTTTT.

About this clonotype itself: The junction does not match germline at one end; this may be a read error. CDR3 DNA sequence: TGTGCCACCAGTGGTCCCAGGACCGAGGGATTGGATACGCAGTATTTT. Its translation: CATSGPRTEGLDTQYF. The chain couples TRBV10-3 to TRBJ2-3; TRBD2 might be the D (5 bases). This CDR3 is built from 16 residues. The V gene's germline CDR1 is ENHRY and CDR2 SYGVKD.

This clonotype was seen ten or more times. The rearrangement uses TRBV5-1 and TRBJ2-7, with TRBD2 matching 13 bases. The V gene's germline CDR1 is SGHRS and CDR2 YFSETQ. The CDR3 is 15 amino acids. J lost 7 bases, V lost 2 bases, and 6 bases had no gene match. The CDR3 nucleotides are TGCGCCAGCAGCTTCGGGACTAGCGGGATAGAAGAGCAGTACTTC. This translates into CASSFGTSGIEEQYF.